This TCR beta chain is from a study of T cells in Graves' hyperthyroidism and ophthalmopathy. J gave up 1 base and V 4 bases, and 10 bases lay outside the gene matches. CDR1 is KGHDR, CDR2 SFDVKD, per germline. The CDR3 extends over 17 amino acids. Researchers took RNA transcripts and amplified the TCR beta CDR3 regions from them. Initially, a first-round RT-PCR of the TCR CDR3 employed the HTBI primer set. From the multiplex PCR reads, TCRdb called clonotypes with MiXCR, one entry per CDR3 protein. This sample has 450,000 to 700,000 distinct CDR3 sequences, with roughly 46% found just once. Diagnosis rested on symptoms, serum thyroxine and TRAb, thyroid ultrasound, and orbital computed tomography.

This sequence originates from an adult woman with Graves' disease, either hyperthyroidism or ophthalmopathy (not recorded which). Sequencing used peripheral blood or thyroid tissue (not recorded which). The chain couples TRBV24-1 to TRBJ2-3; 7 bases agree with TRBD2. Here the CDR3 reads CATSDRRTSPRTDTQYF. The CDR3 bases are TGTGCCACCAGTGACCGTAGGACTAGTCCCCGCACAGATACGCAGTATTTT.